This T cell receptor (beta chain) was profiled in a study of post-analysis software for immune sequencing data. Study at large: As for disease course, relapsing-remitting, secondary progressive and progressive-relapsing multiple sclerosis were all included.

Germline CDR1 reads DFQATT; CDR2 reads SNEGSKA (reference sequence). The CDR3 length is 12 residues. The V end lost 3 bases, the J end lost 4 bases, and 9 bases lay between the germline ends. General study points: Among multiple sclerosis patients, normalized Chao1 diversity was significantly below that of controls. Included in a set of about five TRBV segments more frequent in patients than controls were TRBV5-6, TRBV5-1 and TRBV20-1.

This clonotype was recorded many times. What it binds is unknown. TCR beta cDNA libraries had unique molecular identifiers. When about 0.9 to 11 million T cells were used, they gave roughly 500,000 cDNA molecules. TCRdb analysed the PCR reads with MiXCR anew, one entry per CDR3 protein. Found here are hundreds of thousands of distinct CDR3 sequences, roughly 27% of them singletons; the top ten hold about 0.5%. The chain uses TRBV20-1 and TRBJ1-2; D remains ambiguous. The TCR originated in a girl aged 5-17 years with multiple sclerosis. The sample consisted of blood. For the CDR3, the DNA is TGCAGTGCTAGGCACGGGAGCTATGGCTACACCTTC. This codes for CSARHGSYGYTF.